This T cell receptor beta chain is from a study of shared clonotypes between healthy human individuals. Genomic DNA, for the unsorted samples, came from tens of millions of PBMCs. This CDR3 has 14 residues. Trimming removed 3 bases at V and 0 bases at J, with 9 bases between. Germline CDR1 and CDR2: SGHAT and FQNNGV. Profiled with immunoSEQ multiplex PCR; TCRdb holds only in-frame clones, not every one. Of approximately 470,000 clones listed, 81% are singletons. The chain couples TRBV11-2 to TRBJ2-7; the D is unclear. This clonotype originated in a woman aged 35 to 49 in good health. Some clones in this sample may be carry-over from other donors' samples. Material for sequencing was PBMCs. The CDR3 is CASSLMAVSYEQYF. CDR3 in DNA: TGTGCCAGCAGCTTGATGGCGGTCTCCTACGAGCAGTACTTC.